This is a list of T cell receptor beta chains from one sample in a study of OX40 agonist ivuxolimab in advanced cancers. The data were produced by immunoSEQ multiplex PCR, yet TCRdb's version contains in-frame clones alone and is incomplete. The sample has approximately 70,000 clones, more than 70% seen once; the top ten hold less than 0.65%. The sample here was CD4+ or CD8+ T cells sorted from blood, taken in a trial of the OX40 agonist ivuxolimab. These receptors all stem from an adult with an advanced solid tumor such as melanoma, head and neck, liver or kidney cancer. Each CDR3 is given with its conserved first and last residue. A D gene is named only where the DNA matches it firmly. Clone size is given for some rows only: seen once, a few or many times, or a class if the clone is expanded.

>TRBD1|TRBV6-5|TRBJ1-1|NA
CASSLRGRMTEAFF
TGTGCCAGCAGTCTCAGGGGGCGCATGACTGAAGCTTTCTTT
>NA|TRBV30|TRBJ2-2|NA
CAWGFTGELFF
TGTGCCTGGGGGTTCACCGGGGAGCTGTTTTTT
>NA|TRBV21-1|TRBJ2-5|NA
CASSKVCCGTSGGAEETQYF
TGTGCCAGCAGCAAAGTGTGTTGTGGGACTAGCGGGGGGGCGGAAGAGACCCAGTACTTC
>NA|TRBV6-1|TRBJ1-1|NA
CASSPNTEAFF
TGTGCCAGCTCGCCGAACACTGAAGCTTTCTTT
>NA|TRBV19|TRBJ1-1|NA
CASSTTRMNTEAFF
TGTGCCAGTAGTACCACCAGGATGAACACTGAAGCTTTCTTT
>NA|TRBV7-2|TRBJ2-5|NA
CASSYQGARGETQYF
TGTGCCAGCAGCTACCAGGGCGCGCGAGGGGAGACCCAGTACTTC
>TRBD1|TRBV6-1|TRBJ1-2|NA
CASSVGTATNYGYTF
TGTGCCAGCAGTGTCGGGACAGCGACTAACTATGGCTACACCTTC
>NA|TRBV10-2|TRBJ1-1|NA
CASRMTLTNTEAFF
TGCGCCAGCAGGATGACACTTACGAACACTGAAGCTTTCTTT
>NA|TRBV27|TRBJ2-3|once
CASSTGSTDTQYF
TGTGCCAGCAGCACGGGGAGCACAGATACGCAGTATTTT
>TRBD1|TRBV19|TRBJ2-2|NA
CASSIPGTGSGELFF
TGTGCCAGTAGTATCCCCGGGACAGGTTCCGGGGAGCTGTTTTTT
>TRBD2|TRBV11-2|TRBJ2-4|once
CASSFDAITGTISF
TGTGCCAGCAGCTTCGATGCTATAACCGGGACTATTAGCTTC
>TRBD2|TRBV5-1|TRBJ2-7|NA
CASSLESLLAGGSYEQYF
TGCGCCAGCAGCTTGGAGTCCCTACTAGCGGGGGGCTCCTACGAGCAGTACTTC
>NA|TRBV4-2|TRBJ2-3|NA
CASSQEKDTQYF
TGTGCCAGCAGCCAAGAGAAAGATACGCAGTATTTT
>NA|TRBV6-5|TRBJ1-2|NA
CASSYSVYYGYTF
TGTGCCAGCAGTTACTCCGTGTACTATGGCTACACCTTC
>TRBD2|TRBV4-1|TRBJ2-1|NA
CASSQVASGGADEQFF
TGCGCCAGCAGCCAAGTCGCTAGCGGGGGGGCGGATGAGCAGTTCTTC
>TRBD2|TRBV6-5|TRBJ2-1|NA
CASSYAGVTYNEQFF
TGTGCCAGCAGTTACGCGGGGGTGACCTACAATGAGCAGTTCTTC
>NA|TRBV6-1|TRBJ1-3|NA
CASSWQKDSGNTIYF
TGTGCCAGCTCGTGGCAAAAAGACTCTGGAAACACCATATATTTT
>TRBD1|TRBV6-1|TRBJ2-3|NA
CASSRGLSTDTQYF
TGTGCCAGCAGTAGGGGGCTCAGCACAGATACGCAGTATTTT
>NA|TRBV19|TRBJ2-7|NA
CASSIAGASEQYF
TGTGCCAGTAGTATAGCGGGGGCCTCCGAGCAGTACTTC
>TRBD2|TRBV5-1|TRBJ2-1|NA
CASSIGGAKYNEQFF
TGCGCCAGCAGCATCGGGGGGGCCAAGTACAATGAGCAGTTCTTC
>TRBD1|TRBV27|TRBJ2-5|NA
CASSPDRGPQETQYF
TGTGCCAGCAGTCCCGACAGGGGGCCCCAAGAGACCCAGTACTTC
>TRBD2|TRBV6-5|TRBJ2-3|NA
CASSRAGGGPDTQYF
TGTGCCAGCAGCCGAGCGGGGGGGGGTCCAGATACGCAGTATTTT
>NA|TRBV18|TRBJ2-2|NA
CASSPRGGTGELFF
TGTGCCAGCTCACCGAGGGGCGGAACCGGGGAGCTGTTTTTT
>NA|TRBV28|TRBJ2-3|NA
CASNLGASTDTQYF
TGTGCCAGCAACCTCGGGGCCAGCACAGATACGCAGTATTTT
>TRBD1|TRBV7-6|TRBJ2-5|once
CASSPRTGGGGETQYF
TGTGCCAGCAGCCCGCGGACAGGGGGAGGTGGAGAGACCCAGTACTTC
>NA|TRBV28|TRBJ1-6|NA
CASKSGVNSPLHF
TGTGCCAGCAAGTCCGGGGTCAACTCACCCCTCCACTTT
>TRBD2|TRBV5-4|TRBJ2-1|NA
CASSLLAGGVNEQFF
TGTGCCAGCAGCTTGTTAGCGGGGGGCGTAAATGAGCAGTTCTTC
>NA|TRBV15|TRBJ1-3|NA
CATSSRAATIYF
TGTGCCACCAGCAGCAGGGCTGCCACCATATATTTT
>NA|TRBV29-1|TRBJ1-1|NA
CSAKGQSNTEAFF
TGCAGCGCGAAGGGGCAGTCGAACACTGAAGCTTTCTTT
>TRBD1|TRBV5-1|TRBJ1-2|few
CASSLDPSGTAGGYTF
TGCGCCAGCAGCTTGGACCCCTCCGGGACAGCGGGTGGCTACACCTTC
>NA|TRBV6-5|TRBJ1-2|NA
CASSSGQNYGYTF
TGTGCCAGCAGTTCGGGACAAAACTATGGCTACACCTTC
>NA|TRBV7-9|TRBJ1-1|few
CASSHSGQGNTEAFF
TGTGCCAGCAGCCACAGTGGGCAGGGGAACACTGAAGCTTTCTTT
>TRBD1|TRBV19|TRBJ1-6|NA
CASRDGTGINSPLHF
TGTGCCAGTAGGGATGGGACAGGAATTAATTCACCCCTCCACTTT
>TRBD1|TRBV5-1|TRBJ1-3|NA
CASSLGQGLNTIYF
TGCGCCAGCAGCTTGGGACAGGGTTTAAACACCATATATTTT
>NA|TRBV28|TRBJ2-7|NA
CASSLRVDSEQYF
TGTGCCAGCAGTTTGCGGGTGGACTCCGAGCAGTACTTC
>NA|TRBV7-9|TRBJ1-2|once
CASSSLGVGGYTF
TGTGCCAGCAGCTCCCTGGGGGTTGGGGGCTACACCTTC
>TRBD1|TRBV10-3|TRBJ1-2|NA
CAISRTGVGYTF
TGTGCCATCAGCCGGACAGGGGTTGGCTACACCTTC
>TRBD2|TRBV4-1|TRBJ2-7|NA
CASSQDPAGGVKYEQYF
TGCGCCAGCAGCCAAGACCCAGCGGGGGGCGTCAAATACGAGCAGTACTTC
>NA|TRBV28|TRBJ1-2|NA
CASRVMGNYGYTF
TGTGCCAGCAGAGTCATGGGGAACTATGGCTACACCTTC
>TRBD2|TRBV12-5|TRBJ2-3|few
CASGPSSGADTQYF
TGTGCTAGTGGTCCCTCTAGCGGGGCAGATACGCAGTATTTT
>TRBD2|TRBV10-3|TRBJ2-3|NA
CAISEGGDSGTDTQYF
TGTGCCATCAGTGAGGGGGGGGACTCCGGCACAGATACGCAGTATTTT
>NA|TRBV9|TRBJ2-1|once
CASSPRVYNEQFF
TGTGCCAGCAGCCCCCGAGTCTACAATGAGCAGTTCTTC
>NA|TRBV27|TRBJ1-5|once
CASSSTLNQPQHF
TGTGCCAGCAGTTCAACCCTCAATCAGCCCCAGCATTTT
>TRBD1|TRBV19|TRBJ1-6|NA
CASSTTGAGSPLHF
TGTGCCAGTAGTACCACAGGGGCAGGGTCACCCCTCCACTTT
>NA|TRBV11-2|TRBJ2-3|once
CASSPRRGEDTQYF
TGTGCCAGCAGCCCCCGACGAGGGGAGGATACGCAGTATTTT
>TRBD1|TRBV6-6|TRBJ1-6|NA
CASSYGTDNSPLHF
TGTGCCAGCAGTTACGGGACAGACAATTCACCCCTCCACTTT
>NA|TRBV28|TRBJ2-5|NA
CASSLLPGLPGTQYF
TGTGCCAGCAGTTTACTCCCCGGCCTTCCGGGGACCCAGTACTTC
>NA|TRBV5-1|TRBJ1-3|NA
CASNPTEISSGNTIYF
TGCGCCAGCAACCCGACAGAGATAAGCTCTGGAAACACCATATATTTT
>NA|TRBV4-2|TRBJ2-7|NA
CASSRSMIYEQYF
TGTGCCAGCAGCCGTTCGATGATCTACGAGCAGTACTTC
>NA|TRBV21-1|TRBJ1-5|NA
CASSKYLSGTEIFSNQPQHF
TGTGCCAGCAGCAAATACCTGTCCGGGACAGAGATTTTTAGCAATCAGCCCCAGCATTTT